This TCR beta chain originates from a study of CD4+ T cells in melanoma. General observations from the study: CD8+ T cell, macrophage and B cell function reportedly correlated with neoantigen-specific CD4+ T cells. Diverse differentiation states were reported for melanoma neoantigen-specific CD4+ T cells.

Note on this clone: The antigen is undetermined.

Only in-frame clones appear in the TCRdb table, and some are missing; sequencing was by immunoSEQ multiplex PCR. The data contain approximately 19,000 clones, around 80% of them seen just once; the ten biggest clones take up around 9.7%. This receptor was identified in a human donor with melanoma.

CDR3 DNA: TGTGCCAGCAGTTTATCGACAGTAAACACTGAAGCTTTCTTT. Translated: CASSLSTVNTEAFF. The chain has TRBV6-6 and TRBJ1-1, with D perhaps matching TRBD1 (5 bases). V was shortened by 4 bases and J by 2 bases, with 11 bases between the two germline ends. This CDR3 comprises 14 residues. Germline CDR1 is MNHNY and CDR2 is SVGAGI (reference sequence).